The rows below give T cell receptor beta chains drawn from one sample of a study of early T cells in non-severe SARS-CoV-2 infection. TCRdb recomputed calls from the 5' RACE reads with MiXCR, one row per CDR3 protein. The sample consists of tens of thousands of distinct CDR3 sequences, approximately 6.5% of them appearing once. The specimen comprised whole blood, sampled at baseline. The source is an adult who was a healthcare worker with PCR-confirmed SARS-CoV-2 infection or an uninfected control (not recorded which). Each CDR3 is given with its conserved first and last residue.

V	J	CDR3
TRBV5-1	TRBJ1-6	CATRLRDTLNSPLHF
TRBV7-9	TRBJ2-5	CASSSPGGAPRETQYF
TRBV5-4	TRBJ2-3	CAIPGQGRDTQYF
TRBV4-2	TRBJ2-5	CASSQDGLAGGQETQYF
TRBV6-2/TRBV6-3	TRBJ2-3	CASSYSRGGRTDTQYF
TRBV4-3	TRBJ1-3	CASSLALGTSGNTIYF
TRBV5-1	TRBJ2-3	CASSRDRADTQYF
TRBV19	TRBJ2-6	CASSPHSSGANVLTF
TRBV7-6	TRBJ2-7	CASSKDNVIHEQYF
TRBV6-2/TRBV6-3	TRBJ2-2	CASRTTEVTGELFF
TRBV20-1	TRBJ1-4	CSAITSGEKLFF
TRBV10-3	TRBJ1-6	CAISGETGHSPLHF
TRBV3-1	TRBJ2-5	CASSPYQGIVETQYF
TRBV7-2	TRBJ1-6	CASSLETGGISPLHF
TRBV7-2	TRBJ2-7	CASSLSPELYEQYF
TRBV19	TRBJ1-5	CASLGGVNQPQHF
TRBV14	TRBJ1-1	CASSQVRGANTEAFF
TRBV12-3/TRBV12-4	TRBJ2-1	CASSTVGNEQFF
TRBV20-1	TRBJ2-4	CSASAGVENIQYF
TRBV7-8	TRBJ2-5	CATGDVRETQYF
TRBV20-1	TRBJ1-5	CSARDSRGNQPQHF
TRBV3-1	TRBJ1-2	CASSPHGLSGDGYTF
TRBV4-1	TRBJ2-5	CASSQVGTGVDETQYF